Below are 25 T cell receptor beta chains sequenced from a single sample in a study of T-cell reconstitution after alpha-beta-depleted transplantation in children. A library of TCRbeta sequences, prepared with unique molecular identifiers, was generated. TCRdb passed the PCR reads through MiXCR, listing each CDR3 protein once. The table lists 80,000 to 95,000 distinct CDR3 sequences, 7% to 9% of them singletons. The input for sequencing was PBMCs from the stem cell graft donor, taken from the stem cell graft. These receptors came from a human donor who donated a stem cell graft to a child with congenital amegakaryocytic thrombocytopenia.

The table lists this clonotype with many counts. The chain has TRBV7-8 and TRBJ2-1, with 8 bases that match TRBD2. There are 16 residues in the CDR3. The germline gives CDR1 SGHVS, CDR2 FQNEAQ. J lost 7 bases, V lost 2 bases, and 10 bases had no gene match. The CDR3 bases are TGTGCCAGCAGCTTAAGCTCAGCGGGAGTTAGAAATGAGCAGTTCTTC. Protein sequence: CASSLSSAGVRNEQFF. Full variable domain (outside the CDR3, taken from reference TRBV7-8 and TRBJ2-1): GAGVSQSPRYKVAKRGQDVALRCDPISGHVSLFWYQQALGQGPEFLTYFQNEAQLDKSGLPSDRFFAERPEGSVSTLKIQRTQQEDSAVYLCASSLSSAGVRNEQFFGPGTRLTVL.

This clonotype was seen a few times. A much larger clone is a single base away; this may be a read error. The chain carries TRBV12-3 or TRBV12-4 and TRBJ2-2; 7 bases fit TRBD1. J lost 6 bases, V lost 6 bases, and 7 bases had no gene match. This CDR3 is built from 14 residues. CDR3 region: CASSRTGNAGELFF. CDR3 sequence (DNA): TGTGCCAGCAGCCGGACAGGAAACGCCGGGGAGCTGTTTTTT.

At least ten counts were recorded for this clonotype. This chain connects TRBV24-1 to TRBJ2-5; either TRBD1 or TRBD2 may supply D (5 bases each). V was pared by 3 bases and J by 2 bases, with 12 bases between. The CDR3 has 15 amino acids. CDR1 and CDR2 from the germline V gene are KGHDR and SFDVKD. CDR3 nucleotides: TGTGCCACCAGTGATCCGGGACCGGGACAAGAGACCCAGTACTTC. It codes for CATSDPGPGQETQYF.

The chain links TRBV6-5 to TRBJ2-3; the match to TRBD2 covers 8 bases. The germline V gene has CDR1 MNHEY and CDR2 SVGAGI. The ends lost 2 bases at V and 2 bases at J; junction bases unmatched: 3. The CDR3 has 15 residues. Written as DNA, the CDR3 is TGTGCCAGCAGTTACGGCGGGGGGTTCACAGATACGCAGTATTTT. As protein: CASSYGGGFTDTQYF.

This clonotype appeared many times. The V and J genes are TRBV12-3 or TRBV12-4 and TRBJ1-1, with a possible D match to TRBD1 (5 bases). CDR3 size: 13 residues. The V end was cut by 4 bases, the J end by 1 base, with 7 bases between. CDR3 in DNA: TGTGCCAGCAGTTGGGGGGGGAACACTGAAGCTTTCTTT. Protein: CASSWGGNTEAFF.

This clonotype was recorded at least ten times. The chain is built from TRBV5-1 and TRBJ2-7; the D gene is possibly TRBD1 (6 bases). Germline V lookup: CDR1 SGHRS, CDR2 YFSETQ. V was trimmed by 2 bases and J by 3 bases, leaving 9 bases between them. This CDR3 comprises 13 residues. In DNA, the CDR3 is TGCGCCAGCAGCTTAGGACAGAACTACGAGCAGTACTTC. Encoded protein: CASSLGQNYEQYF.

This clonotype appeared many times. The chain carries TRBV20-1 and TRBJ2-1, with D maybe TRBD2 (5 bases). Between the trimmed V and J ends, which lost 1 base and 4 bases, there was a span of 5 bases. CDR3 length: 12 residues. In germline, CDR1 is DFQATT, CDR2 SNEGSKA (reference sequence). CDR3 sequence reads: CSARGGYNEQFF. The CDR3 DNA sequence: TGCAGTGCTAGAGGAGGGTACAATGAGCAGTTCTTC.

Ten or more counts support this clonotype. The chain couples TRBV7-9 to TRBJ2-1; the D is unclear. CDR3 length: 11 residues. CDR1 SEHNR and CDR2 FQNEAQ come from the germline V gene (reference sequence). Trimming shortened V by 1 base and J by 15 bases, and 10 bases separated the two germline ends. The CDR3 nucleotides are TGTGCCAGCAGCTTAGGTCAAGGGTGGTTCTTC. It yields the protein CASSLGQGWFF.

This clonotype showed up many times. The V gene is TRBV4-1, the J gene TRBJ2-5, with 7 bases that match TRBD2. Germline CDR1 is MGHRA and CDR2 is YSYEKL. CDR3 length: 16 residues. V lost 4 bases to trimming and J lost 4 bases; unmatched junction nucleotides: 12. Here the CDR3 DNA reads TGCGCCAGCAGCCTAGTAGGGGCGGGAGAGAGAGAGACCCAGTACTTC. This sequence encodes CASSLVGAGERETQYF.

There are a few counts of this clonotype. J is TRBJ2-5 and V is TRBV10-3, with D possibly TRBD2 on 5 matching bases. Per germline, CDR1 ENHRY and CDR2 SYGVKD. The V end was cut by 9 bases, the J end by 0 bases, with 11 bases between. The CDR3 sequence is 13 residues long. CDR3 loop: CAIKEADQETQYF. CDR3 in DNA: TGTGCCATAAAAGAAGCGGACCAAGAGACCCAGTACTTC.

This clonotype was observed at least ten times. The chain combines TRBV20-1 with TRBJ2-7, with 13 bases that match TRBD2. Germline V gives CDR1 DFQATT, CDR2 SNEGSKA (reference sequence). The length of the CDR3 is 16 residues. V lost 0 bases, J lost 2 bases, and 4 bases stayed unmatched. The CDR3 DNA is TGCAGTGCTAGAGATCCGGGGACTAGCGGGACCTACGAGCAGTACTTC. This encodes CSARDPGTSGTYEQYF.

This clonotype appeared many times. The chain has TRBV12-3 or TRBV12-4 and TRBJ2-2; TRBD2 matches at 11 bases. J gave up 5 bases and V 3 bases, and 2 bases lay outside the gene matches. CDR3 length: 15 amino acids. The DNA for the CDR3 is TGTGCCAGCAGTTTGGGACTAGCGGTAACCGGGGAGCTGTTTTTT. Its translation: CASSLGLAVTGELFF.

This clonotype was seen many times. V usage is TRBV5-1 and J usage is TRBJ2-2; 12 bases align to TRBD1. V shed 5 bases and J 7 bases; nucleotides not matched to a gene: 9. The germline gives CDR1 SGHRS, CDR2 YFSETQ. The CDR3 is made up of 16 amino acids. The CDR3 DNA reads as TGCGCCAGCAGTTCCGGGACAGGGGGCGCCGACGGGGAGCTGTTTTTT. Translating gives CASSSGTGGADGELFF.

This clonotype has a count of ten or more. The chain is built from TRBV20-1 and TRBJ1-3, with unresolved D. The CDR3 runs to 16 residues. The ends were cut back, 0 bases at V and 0 bases at J, with 12 bases in the middle. CDR1 is DFQATT, CDR2 SNEGSKA, per germline (reference sequence). This chain's CDR3 is CSARDARAPSGNTIYF. CDR3 nucleotide sequence: TGCAGTGCTAGAGACGCGAGGGCTCCCTCTGGAAACACCATATATTTT.

There are many counts of this clonotype. The rearrangement uses TRBV6-5 and TRBJ1-1; perhaps TRBD1 as D (5 bases). V was trimmed by 2 bases and J by 1 base, leaving 5 bases between them. The CDR3 loop spans 13 amino acids. Germline V gene lookup returns CDR1 MNHEY and CDR2 SVGAGI. CDR3 amino acids: CASSYGQNTEAFF. CDR3 coding DNA: TGTGCCAGCAGTTACGGACAGAACACTGAAGCTTTCTTT.

This clonotype was detected ten times or more. V usage is TRBV3-1 and J usage is TRBJ1-2; D remains unclear. The germline gives CDR1 LGHDT, CDR2 YNNKEL (reference sequence). This CDR3 has 14 residues. V shed 0 bases and J shed 7 bases, with 12 bases lying between them. The CDR3 DNA reads TGTGCCAGCAGCCAAGACCCCAGCAGCCCTGGCTACACCTTC. The encoded protein is CASSQDPSSPGYTF.

This clonotype has more than one count but fewer than ten. The genes are TRBV23-1 and TRBJ2-1; D assignment may be TRBD1 or TRBD2 (5 bases each). TRBV23-1 is an ORF, and what it does is uncertain. Trimming removed 3 bases at V and 1 base at J, with 19 bases between. The CDR3 consists of 18 residues. CDR3 amino acids: CASSHLRGTWGSYNEQFF. The DNA of the CDR3 is TGCGCCAGCAGTCACCTTAGAGGGACCTGGGGGTCCTACAATGAGCAGTTCTTC.

This clonotype was detected many times. The chain links TRBV7-8 to TRBJ2-7; D possibly matches TRBD1 or TRBD2 (5 bases each). Trimming removed 4 bases at V and 0 bases at J, with 13 bases between. In germline, CDR1 is SGHVS, CDR2 FQNEAQ. This CDR3 contains 15 residues. CDR3 residues: CASSSGQGPSYEQYF. DNA of the CDR3: TGTGCCAGCAGCTCCGGGCAGGGACCCTCCTACGAGCAGTACTTC.

The sample holds many counts of this clonotype. The chain carries TRBV20-1 and TRBJ1-2, with D possibly matching TRBD1 (6 bases). V lost 1 base and J 8 bases, leaving 23 bases between the germline ends. The CDR3 runs 16 residues. Germline assignment: CDR1 DFQATT and CDR2 SNEGSKA (reference sequence). The chain's CDR3 is CSARGDSDRSIWGYTF. The CDR3 DNA sequence: TGCAGTGCTAGAGGGGATTCAGACAGGTCGATCTGGGGCTACACCTTC.

This clonotype was seen only a few times. The chain recombines TRBV24-1 with TRBJ2-1, with D possibly matching TRBD1 (5 bases). In germline, CDR1 is KGHDR, CDR2 SFDVKD. Trimming left V 0 bases short and J 8 bases short, with 16 bases between. This CDR3 is 16 amino acids long. The chain's CDR3 is CATSDLRSTGNDEQFF. For the CDR3, the DNA is TGTGCCACCAGTGATTTGCGCTCAACAGGTAACGATGAGCAGTTCTTC.

This clonotype was observed many times. The chain couples TRBV12-3 or TRBV12-4 to TRBJ1-1, with D maybe TRBD1 (5 bases). The CDR3 covers 15 residues. V lost 3 bases, J lost 1 base, and 12 bases lay in between. CDR3 loop: CASSFAPQGNTEAFF. The CDR3 region has the DNA TGTGCCAGCAGTTTTGCCCCCCAGGGGAACACTGAAGCTTTCTTT.

This clonotype occurred many times. CDR3 DNA: TGTGCCAGCAGGAGAGGAGTCGACAATGAGCAGTTCTTC. Its translation: CASRRGVDNEQFF. The chain carries TRBV12-3 or TRBV12-4 and TRBJ2-1, with D unresolved. The CDR3 is made up of 13 amino acids. V was cut by 6 bases and J by 5 bases, with 11 bases left in between.

Ten or more counts support this clonotype. V and J are TRBV3-1 and TRBJ2-1; D is perhaps TRBD1 (5 bases). The CDR3 is 11 amino acids. Germline V lookup: CDR1 LGHDT, CDR2 YNNKEL (reference sequence). The ends were cut back, 4 bases at V and 12 bases at J, with 10 bases in the middle. CDR3 sequence (DNA): TGTGCCAGCAGCCTTAGACAGTTGCAGTTCTTC. It is translated as CASSLRQLQFF.

This clonotype has a count of ten or more. The V and J genes are TRBV20-1 and TRBJ2-2, with 7 positions matching TRBD2. The V and J ends lost 8 bases and 4 bases, in that order; junction bases with no gene match: 7. Per the germline V gene, CDR1 is DFQATT and CDR2 is SNEGSKA (reference sequence). This CDR3 region has 13 residues. The CDR3 bases are TGCAGTACCCTAGCGGTCCTCACCGGGGAGCTGTTTTTT. Translated, it gives CSTLAVLTGELFF.

This clonotype appeared many times. The CDR3 does not end in the conserved phenylalanine or tryptophan, so this is likely a read error. The limits of the CDR3 on the DNA are not certain, so only TCRdb's listed CDR3 is given. This chain connects TRBV7-2 to TRBJ2-3; the table assigns TRBD1, which was not confirmed against the DNA. The CDR3 length equals 13 residues, ends included. The V gene's germline CDR1 is SGHTA and CDR2 FQGNSA. The CDR3 protein is CASSSGLATDTQY.